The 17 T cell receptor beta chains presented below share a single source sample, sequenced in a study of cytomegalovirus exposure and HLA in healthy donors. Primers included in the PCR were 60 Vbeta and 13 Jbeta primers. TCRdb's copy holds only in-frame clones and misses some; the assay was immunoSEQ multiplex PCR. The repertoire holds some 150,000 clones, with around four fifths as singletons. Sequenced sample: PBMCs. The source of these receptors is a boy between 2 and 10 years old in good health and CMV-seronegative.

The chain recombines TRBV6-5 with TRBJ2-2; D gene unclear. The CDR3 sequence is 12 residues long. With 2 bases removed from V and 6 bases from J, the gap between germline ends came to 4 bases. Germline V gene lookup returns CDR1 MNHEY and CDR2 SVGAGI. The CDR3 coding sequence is TGTGCCAGCAGTTACCCGTCCGGGGAGCTGTTTTTT. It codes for CASSYPSGELFF.

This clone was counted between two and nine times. DNA of the CDR3: TGTGCCAGCAGCCCCCTGAGGGTGGCAACCTACGAGCAGTACTTC. As protein: CASSPLRVATYEQYF. The chain joins TRBV5-5 to TRBJ2-7; D may be TRBD2 (5 bases). V lost 4 bases and J lost 2, with 16 bases in between. Germline CDR1 is SGHKS and CDR2 is YYEKEE (reference sequence). This CDR3 contains 15 residues.

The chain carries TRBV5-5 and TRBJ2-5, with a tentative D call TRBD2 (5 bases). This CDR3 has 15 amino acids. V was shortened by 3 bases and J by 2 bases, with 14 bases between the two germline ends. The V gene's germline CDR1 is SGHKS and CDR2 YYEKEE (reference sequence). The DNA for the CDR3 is TGTGCCAGCAGCTCGGACCGAGGGCCACAAGAGACCCAGTACTTC. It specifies CASSSDRGPQETQYF.

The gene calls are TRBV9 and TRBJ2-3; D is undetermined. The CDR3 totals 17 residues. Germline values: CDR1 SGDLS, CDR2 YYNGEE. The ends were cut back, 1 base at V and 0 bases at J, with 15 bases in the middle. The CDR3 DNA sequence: TGTGCCAGCAGCGTAATGTGGCAGGCGCTTAGCACAGATACGCAGTATTTT. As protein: CASSVMWQALSTDTQYF.

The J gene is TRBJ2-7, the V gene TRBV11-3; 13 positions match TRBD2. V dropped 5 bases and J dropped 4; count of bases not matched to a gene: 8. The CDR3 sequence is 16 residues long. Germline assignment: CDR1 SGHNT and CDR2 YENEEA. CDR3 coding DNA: TGTGCCAGCAGCCCAAGACTAGCGGGAGGCTCGTACGAGCAGTACTTC. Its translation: CASSPRLAGGSYEQYF.

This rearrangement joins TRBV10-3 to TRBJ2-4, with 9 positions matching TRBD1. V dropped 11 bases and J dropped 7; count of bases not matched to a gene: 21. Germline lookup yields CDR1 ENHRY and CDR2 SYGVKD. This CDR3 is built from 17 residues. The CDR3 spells CASTPGQGLIGSNIQYF. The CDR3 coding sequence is TGTGCCTCGACCCCGGGACAGGGTCTGATTGGATCGAACATTCAGTACTTC.

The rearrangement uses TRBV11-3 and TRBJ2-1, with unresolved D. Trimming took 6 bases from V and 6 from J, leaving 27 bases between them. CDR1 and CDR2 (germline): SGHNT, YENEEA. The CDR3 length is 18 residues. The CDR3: CASSQINRWSPESNEQFF. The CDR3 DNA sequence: TGTGCCAGCAGTCAGATCAACCGGTGGAGCCCGGAGAGCAATGAGCAGTTCTTC.

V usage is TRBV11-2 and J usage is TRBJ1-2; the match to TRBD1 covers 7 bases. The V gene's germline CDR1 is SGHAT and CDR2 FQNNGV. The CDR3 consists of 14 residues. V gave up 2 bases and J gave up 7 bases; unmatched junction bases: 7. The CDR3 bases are TGTGCCAGCAGCTTAAGGGGGCTTCGGTCTGGCTACACCTTC. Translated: CASSLRGLRSGYTF.

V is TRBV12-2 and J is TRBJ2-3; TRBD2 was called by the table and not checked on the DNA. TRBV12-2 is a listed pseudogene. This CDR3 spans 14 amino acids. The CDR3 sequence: CASRLGGSERLSNF. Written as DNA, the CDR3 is TGTGCAAGTCGCCTCGGGGGTTCCGAGAGGTTGTCAAATTTT.

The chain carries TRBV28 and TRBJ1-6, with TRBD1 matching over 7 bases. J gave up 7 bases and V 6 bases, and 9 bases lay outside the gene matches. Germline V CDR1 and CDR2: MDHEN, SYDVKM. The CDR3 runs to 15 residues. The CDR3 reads CASSPWGRGNSPLHF. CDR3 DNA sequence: TGTGCCAGCAGCCCCTGGGGCAGGGGGAATTCACCCCTCCACTTT.

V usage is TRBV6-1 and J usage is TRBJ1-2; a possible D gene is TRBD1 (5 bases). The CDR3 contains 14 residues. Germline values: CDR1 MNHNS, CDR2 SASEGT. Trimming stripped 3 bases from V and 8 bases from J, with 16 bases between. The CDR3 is CASSDSWQGIGYTF. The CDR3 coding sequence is TGTGCCAGCAGTGACAGCTGGCAGGGCATAGGCTACACCTTC.

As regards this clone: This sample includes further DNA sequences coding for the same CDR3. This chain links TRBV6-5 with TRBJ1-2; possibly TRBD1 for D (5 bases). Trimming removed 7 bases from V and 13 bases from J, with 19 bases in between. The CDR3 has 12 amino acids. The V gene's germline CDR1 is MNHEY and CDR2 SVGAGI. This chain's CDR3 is CASKQNRGSCTF. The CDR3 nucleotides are TGTGCCAGCAAGCAAAATAGGGGCTCGTGCACCTTC.

CDR3 protein: CASSSQHRALSTEAFF. In DNA, the CDR3 is TGTGCCAGCAGCTCGCAGCACAGGGCTTTGAGCACTGAAGCTTTCTTT. The V call is TRBV7-6, the J call TRBJ1-1; possible D gene TRBD1, 6 bases. The CDR3 extends over 16 amino acids. The germline gives CDR1 SGHVS, CDR2 FNYEAQ. V was trimmed by 4 bases and J by 4 bases, leaving 19 bases between them.

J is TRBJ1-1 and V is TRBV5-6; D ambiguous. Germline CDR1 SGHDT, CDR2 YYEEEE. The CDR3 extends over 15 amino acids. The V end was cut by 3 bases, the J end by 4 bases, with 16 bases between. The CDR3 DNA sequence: TGTGCCAGCAGCTCCTACTCGGGGATTGGCACTGAAGCTTTCTTT. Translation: CASSSYSGIGTEAFF. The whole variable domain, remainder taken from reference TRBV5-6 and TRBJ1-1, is DAGVTQSPTHLIKTRGQQVTLRCSPKSGHDTVSWYQQALGQGPQFIFQYYEEEERQRGNFPDRFSGHQFPNYSSELNVNALLLGDSALYLCASSSYSGIGTEAFFGQGTRLTVV.

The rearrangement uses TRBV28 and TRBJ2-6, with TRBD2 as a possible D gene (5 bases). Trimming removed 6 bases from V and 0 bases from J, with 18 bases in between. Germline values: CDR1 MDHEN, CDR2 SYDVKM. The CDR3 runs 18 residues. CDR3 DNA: TGTGCCAGCAGCGTCCCCGGGGTCTTAGGCTCTGGGGCCAACGTCCTGACTTTC. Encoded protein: CASSVPGVLGSGANVLTF.

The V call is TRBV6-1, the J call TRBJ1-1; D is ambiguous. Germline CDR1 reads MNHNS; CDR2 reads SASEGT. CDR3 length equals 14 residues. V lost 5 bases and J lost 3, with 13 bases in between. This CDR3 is CASSTEWLDTEAFF. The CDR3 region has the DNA TGTGCCAGCAGTACGGAGTGGTTGGACACTGAAGCTTTCTTT.

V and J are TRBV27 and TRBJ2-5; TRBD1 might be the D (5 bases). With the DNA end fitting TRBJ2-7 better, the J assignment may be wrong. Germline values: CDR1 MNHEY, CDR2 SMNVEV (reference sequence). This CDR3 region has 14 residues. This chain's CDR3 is CASSPRGSKYEQYF. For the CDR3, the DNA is TGTGCCAGCAGTCCTAGGGGAAGTAAATACGAGCAGTACTTC.